This T cell receptor (beta chain) originates from a study of regulatory T cells in long-lasting Graves disease. General study points: Peripheral blood alone, not thyroid tissue, underwent study.

As to time point: newly diagnosed GD, antithyroid drugs for less than 3 months. After RNA was extracted from PBMCs, the TCR library was made from it. Guidelines of the American Thyroid Association were used to diagnose Graves' disease. Sequencing libraries for TCR beta were prepared with iRepertoire HTBI primers and Arm-PCR of CDR3 regions. TCRdb reanalysed the multiplex PCR reads using MiXCR and keeps one entry per CDR3 protein. The table records about 610,000 distinct CDR3 sequences, 16% of them present only once. This clonotype was detected ten times or more. Its specificity is not known. This sample was shared with a second study, whose subject was T cells in Graves' hyperthyroidism and ophthalmopathy.

Source: peripheral blood mononuclear cells (PBMCs), taken at new diagnosis, from a patient treated with antithyroid drugs. The TCR comes from a man between 18 and 35 years old with Graves disease.

As DNA, the CDR3 is TGTGCCAGCAGACCCCGGGACTACACAGATACGCAGTATTTT. It translates to CASRPRDYTDTQYF. The V and J genes are TRBV12-3 or TRBV12-4 and TRBJ2-3; 7 positions agree with TRBD2. After removal of 6 bases from V and 2 bases from J, the junction contained 5 bases not matched to a gene. The CDR3 runs 14 residues.